The 14 T cell receptor beta chains below all came from one sample that was sequenced in a study of T cells after yellow fever vaccination. TCRdb re-derived calls from the 5' RACE reads in MiXCR, one entry per CDR3 protein. The repertoire consists of some 250,000 distinct CDR3 sequences, with approximately 3.6% occurring once and the leading ten covering under 20%. The sequencing used PBMCs, collected 15 days after the yellow fever booster vaccination. These receptors were obtained from a man aged 18 to 30 who received the YFV17D yellow fever vaccine.

This clonotype has ten or more counts. The chain couples TRBV7-2 to TRBJ2-7, with unresolved D. Germline CDR1 reads SGHTA; CDR2 reads FQGNSA. V lost 1 base and J lost 0, with 7 bases in between. This CDR3 has 14 residues. CDR3 sequence: CASSLDWDSYEQYF. In nucleotides, the CDR3 is TGTGCCAGCAGCTTAGATTGGGACTCCTACGAGCAGTACTTC.

In this sample, this clonotype turned up many times. The V and J genes are TRBV11-2 and TRBJ1-5; no clear D. The CDR3 sequence is 14 residues long. The V gene lost 3 bases and the J gene lost 4 bases, with 10 bases spanning the gap. Germline V CDR1 and CDR2: SGHAT, FQNNGV. CDR3 amino acids: CASSFETGNQPQHF. In DNA, the CDR3 is TGTGCCAGCAGCTTCGAGACTGGGAATCAGCCCCAGCATTTT. The whole variable domain, remainder taken from reference TRBV11-2 and TRBJ1-5, is EAGVAQSPRYKIIEKRQSVAFWCNPISGHATLYWYQQILGQGPKLLIQFQNNGVVDDSQLPKDRFSAERLKGVDSTLKIQPAKLEDSAVYLCASSFETGNQPQHFGDGTRLSIL.

This clonotype was recorded many times. CDR3 nucleotide sequence: TGCAGTGCCCTGACAGAATATGAAAAACTGTTTTTT. Its translation is CSALTEYEKLFF. This chain links TRBV20-1 with TRBJ1-4, with TRBD1 as a possible D gene (5 bases). The ends were cut back, 6 bases at V and 6 bases at J, with 11 bases in the middle. CDR3 length: 12 amino acids. The V gene's germline CDR1 is DFQATT and CDR2 SNEGSKA (reference sequence).

This clonotype has a count of ten or more. The chain has TRBV14 and TRBJ2-7, with 9 bases fitting TRBD2. Germline loops: CDR1 SGHDN, CDR2 FVKESK. V was clipped by 2 bases and J by 6 bases; unmatched bases: 11. The CDR3 spans 16 residues. The CDR3, as DNA: TGTGCCAGCAGCCAAATTAGCGGGGGCCCGACGGGCGAGCAGTACTTC. Translation: CASSQISGGPTGEQYF.

Many counts were recorded for this clonotype. V and J are TRBV20-1 and TRBJ1-1; TRBD1 is a possible D gene (6 bases). Germline CDR1 reads DFQATT; CDR2 reads SNEGSKA (reference sequence). The ends were cut back, 2 bases at V and 4 bases at J, with 11 bases in the middle. The CDR3 has 13 residues. CDR3 residues: CSARRGGRTEAFF. CDR3 DNA: TGCAGTGCTAGAAGAGGGGGACGCACTGAAGCTTTCTTT.

Only a few counts were recorded for this clonotype. The chain couples TRBV4-1 to TRBJ1-5; 8 bases are shared with TRBD1. Trimming took 1 base from V and 7 from J; bases not matched to a gene: 9. The CDR3 spans 16 residues. CDR1 and CDR2 (germline): MGHRA, YSYEKL. The CDR3: CASSQGQGALGQPQHF. Written as DNA, the CDR3 is TGCGCCAGCAGCCAAGGCCAGGGGGCGCTGGGACAGCCCCAGCATTTT.

This clonotype has ten or more counts. The genes are TRBV9 and TRBJ2-7, with D perhaps matching TRBD1 (6 bases). Germline CDR1 and CDR2: SGDLS and YYNGEE. This CDR3 spans 14 amino acids. V lost 7 bases and J 3 bases, leaving 17 bases between the germline ends. The CDR3 nucleotides read TGTGCCAGCTCCCTAAACCCAGGGGACTACGAGCAGTACTTC. Protein: CASSLNPGDYEQYF.

This clonotype was counted ten times or more. The V gene is TRBV12-3 or TRBV12-4, the J gene TRBJ2-7; maybe TRBD1 (6 bases). Trimming removed 7 bases from V and 2 bases from J, with 12 bases in between. The CDR3 loop spans 13 amino acids. The CDR3 spells CASTHGTPYEQYF. The CDR3 region has the DNA TGTGCCAGCACCCACGGGACACCCTACGAGCAGTACTTC.

This clonotype was counted ten times or more. The V gene is TRBV4-3, the J gene TRBJ2-7; possible D gene TRBD2, 6 bases. This CDR3 is 15 amino acids long. Between the trimmed V and J ends, which lost 1 base and 3 bases, there was a span of 13 bases. Germline-derived CDR1 and CDR2 are LGHNA and YSLEER. CDR3 DNA: TGCGCCAGCAGCCAAGTGGGGTCCGGGGGCTACGAGCAGTACTTC. It specifies CASSQVGSGGYEQYF.

This clonotype was seen at least ten times. The J gene is TRBJ2-1, the V gene TRBV6-5; TRBD1 agrees at 9 bases. Germline V gives CDR1 MNHEY, CDR2 SVGAGI. This CDR3 has 15 residues. The junction had 9 bases not matched to a gene; V was cut back by 4 bases and J by 8 bases. CDR3 protein: CASSSRQGVSDEQFF. CDR3 nucleotides: TGTGCCAGCAGTTCACGACAGGGGGTTTCGGATGAGCAGTTCTTC.

This clonotype came up many times. This chain connects TRBV7-6 to TRBJ2-1; D gene unclear. The length of the CDR3 is 12 residues. Trimming pared 3 bases from V and 9 bases from J, leaving 9 bases between. CDR1 and CDR2 (germline): SGHVS, FNYEAQ. CDR3 DNA: TGTGCCAGCAGCTTTTGGACGGCTGAGCAGTTCTTC. Translating gives CASSFWTAEQFF.

This clonotype was picked up many times. The chain combines TRBV10-3 with TRBJ1-1; 10 bases match TRBD1. Trimming took 6 bases from V and 7 from J; bases not matched to a gene: 8. Germline CDR1 ENHRY, CDR2 SYGVKD. This CDR3 spans 14 amino acids. CDR3 loop: CAISGDRGLNEAFF. CDR3 coding DNA: TGTGCCATCAGCGGGGACAGGGGACTAAATGAAGCTTTCTTT.

This clonotype was found many times. The CDR3 region has the DNA TGTGCCAGTAGTCAACGGGCCGCAGGCGGGCAGTACTTC. Amino acid sequence: CASSQRAAGGQYF. The rearrangement joins TRBV19 to TRBJ2-7, with D uncertain. This CDR3 spans 13 amino acids. Germline CDR1 is LNHDA and CDR2 is SQIVND (reference sequence). V lost 5 bases, J lost 9 bases, and 17 bases lay in between.

The CDR3 DNA reads as TGCAGTGCTAGAGATGGAAACGCTCAGCCCCAGCATTTT. Its protein is CSARDGNAQPQHF. The genes are TRBV20-1 and TRBJ1-5, with D hard to call. CDR3 length: 13 amino acids. Germline values: CDR1 DFQATT, CDR2 SNEGSKA (reference sequence). With 0 bases removed from V and 6 bases from J, the gap between germline ends came to 9 bases.